Included here is one T cell receptor (beta chain) sequence, with context. This entry is derived from a study of T cell changes during pregnancy in multiple sclerosis. TCRdb's table, derived via immunoSEQ multiplex PCR, lists solely in-frame clones and lacks some. The table includes 91,000 or so clones, 80% to 95% detected once. The sequence derives from a female donor with multiple sclerosis, enrolled in a pregnancy study. This specimen consisted of peripheral blood, obtained after pregnancy.

The CDR3 DNA reads TGTGCCAGCAGCTTGGCACCTAGCGGGAACACCGGGGAGCTGTTTTTT. The encoded protein is CASSLAPSGNTGELFF. The chain joins TRBV5-5 to TRBJ2-2; 7 positions agree with TRBD2. Losses at the gene ends were 0 bases for V and 1 base for J; bases not matched to a gene: 3. Germline V gene data show CDR1 as SGHKS and CDR2 as YYEKEE (reference sequence). There are 16 residues in the CDR3.